Shown below are 31 T cell receptor beta chains from a single sample sequenced in a study of T cells after posttransplantation cyclophosphamide. The repertoire was sequenced with immunoSEQ multiplex PCR; TCRdb's copy has only in-frame clones and lacks some. This table has under 50,000 clones, 90% appearing once. Cyclophosphamide on days +3 and +4 followed busulfan-fludarabine conditioning and a marrow graft. The source material was PBMCs, sampled roughly 59 days after allogeneic stem cell transplant with posttransplant cyclophosphamide. Receptors originate from a male patient between 60 and 69 years old who received an allogeneic stem cell transplant from a related donor and was CMV-positive. Certain T cells may be donor cells from the graft.

The chain recombines TRBV15 with TRBJ1-6, with D uncertain. This CDR3 has 12 amino acids. Germline V gene data show CDR1 as LNHNV and CDR2 as YYDKDF (reference sequence). Trimming took off 1 base at V and 13 bases at J, with 8 bases between the two ends. The CDR3 bases are TGTGCCACCAGCAGAGGGGCCGTGCCCCTCCACTTT. Its translation: CATSRGAVPLHF.

The genes are TRBV5-4 and TRBJ2-3, with D possibly matching TRBD2 (6 bases). Deletions cut 0 bases from V and 0 bases from J, with 14 bases between. Per germline, CDR1 SGHNT and CDR2 YYREEE (reference sequence). The length of the CDR3 is 17 residues. The chain's CDR3 is CASSLGGRSTSTDTQYF. CDR3 in DNA: TGTGCCAGCAGCTTGGGGGGGAGGAGTACTAGCACAGATACGCAGTATTTT.

The CDR3 sequence is CASSLPTGHEQYF. CDR3 coding DNA: TGCGCCAGCAGCTTGCCAACAGGCCACGAGCAGTACTTC. The chain couples TRBV5-1 to TRBJ2-7; a possible D gene is TRBD1 (5 bases). Germline V gene data show CDR1 as SGHRS and CDR2 as YFSETQ. V was pared by 1 base and J by 5 bases, with 10 bases between. There are 13 residues in the CDR3.

With respect to this clone: A junction end diverges from the germline sequence, so it may reflect a read error. The chain links TRBV11-3 to TRBJ2-7; 11 bases map to TRBD2. CDR1 is SGHNT, CDR2 YENEEA, per germline. The CDR3 is 14 amino acids. CDR3 bases: TGTACCAGCAGCTTACTAGCGGGGGCAGGAGAGCAGTACTTC. Amino acids: CTSSLLAGAGEQYF.

Worth noting for this clone: One end of the junction does not line up with germline, which may come from a read error. The chain is built from TRBV5-1 and TRBJ1-2, with D possibly matching TRBD1 (6 bases). Germline lookup yields CDR1 SGHRS and CDR2 YFSETQ. CDR3 length: 10 residues. CDR3 residues: CASSSQGLYF. The CDR3 nucleotides are TGCGCCAGCAGCTCCCAGGGGCTATACTTC.

The chain links TRBV10-3 to TRBJ2-1, with 11 bases matching TRBD2. V shed 4 bases, J shed 6 bases, and the junction held 2 bases outside the gene matches. Germline CDR1 reads ENHRY; CDR2 reads SYGVKD. The CDR3 runs to 14 residues. For the CDR3, the DNA is TGTGCCATCAGTGGTAGCGGGGGGGCCAATGAGCAGTTCTTC. Its translation is CAISGSGGANEQFF.

The V gene is TRBV18, the J gene TRBJ1-5; unclear D gene. CDR1 and CDR2 from the germline V gene are KGHSH and LQKENI. The length of the CDR3 is 16 residues. V lost 3 bases to trimming and J lost 0 bases, with 12 bases between them. CDR3 nucleotide sequence: TGTGCCAGCTCACCCCTACACAGATCTAGCAATCAGCCCCAGCATTTT. Amino acid sequence: CASSPLHRSSNQPQHF.

The rearrangement links TRBV7-6 to TRBJ1-4; D uncertain. Trimming left V 5 bases short and J 7 bases short, with 17 bases between. The CDR3 loop spans 15 amino acids. Germline assignment: CDR1 SGHVS and CDR2 FNYEAQ. The CDR3 DNA reads as TGTGCCAGCAGCCTAAGACCGGGAGTAAGTGAAAAACTGTTTTTT. Its translation is CASSLRPGVSEKLFF.

V is TRBV6-6 and J is TRBJ2-2, with a weak D call TRBD2 (6 bases). V dropped 8 bases and J dropped 4 bases, with 11 bases sitting between them. Germline values: CDR1 MNHNY, CDR2 SVGAGI (reference sequence). The CDR3 length is 13 residues. The CDR3 loop reads CASGGTATGELFF. CDR3 DNA sequence: TGTGCCAGCGGGGGGACGGCCACCGGGGAGCTGTTTTTT.

This chain connects TRBV4-2 to TRBJ1-2; D remains ambiguous. Germline V gene lookup returns CDR1 LGHNA and CDR2 YNFKEQ. V lost 0 bases and J 4 bases, leaving 15 bases between the germline ends. This CDR3 is built from 16 residues. The CDR3 here is CASSQDLEIIGYGYTF. DNA of the CDR3: TGTGCCAGCAGCCAAGATCTCGAGATTATCGGCTATGGCTACACCTTC.

The chain links TRBV5-1 to TRBJ2-1, with D possibly being TRBD2 (6 bases). The length of the CDR3 is 15 residues. The germline gives CDR1 SGHRS, CDR2 YFSETQ. V was cut by 1 base and J by 5 bases, with 13 bases left in between. The CDR3 coding sequence is TGCGCCAGCAGCTTGTGGGGACTGGCCAACAATGAGCAGTTCTTC. This gives the protein CASSLWGLANNEQFF.

Only one count was recorded for this clone. The rearrangement links TRBV5-1 to TRBJ1-6; 9 bases agree with TRBD1. V was clipped by 2 bases and J by 9 bases; unmatched bases: 15. CDR3 size: 18 residues. Germline lookup yields CDR1 SGHRS and CDR2 YFSETQ. CDR3: CASSLSGTGFVLGSPLHF. The CDR3 region has the DNA TGCGCCAGCAGCTTATCCGGGACAGGGTTCGTTCTTGGTTCACCCCTCCACTTT.

V is TRBV6-1 and J is TRBJ1-1; D not certain. This CDR3 region has 15 residues. Trimming cost V 5 bases and J 2 bases, with 15 bases left between them. Germline V gene data show CDR1 as MNHNS and CDR2 as SASEGT. This chain's CDR3 is CASSTRPGSNTEAFF. The DNA of the CDR3 is TGTGCCAGCAGTACCCGCCCGGGAAGCAACACTGAAGCTTTCTTT.

V is TRBV11-2 and J is TRBJ1-6; D call uncertain. V lost 6 bases and J 1 base, leaving 10 bases between the germline ends. This CDR3 has 15 amino acids. The germline CDR1 and CDR2 sequences are SGHAT and FQNNGV. DNA of the CDR3: TGTGCCAGCAGTATTATGGAGTCCTATAATTCACCCCTCCACTTT. As protein: CASSIMESYNSPLHF. Variable domain in full (rest from reference TRBV11-2 and TRBJ1-6): EAGVAQSPRYKIIEKRQSVAFWCNPISGHATLYWYQQILGQGPKLLIQFQNNGVVDDSQLPKDRFSAERLKGVDSTLKIQPAKLEDSAVYLCASSIMESYNSPLHFGNGTRLTVT.

J is TRBJ1-1 and V is TRBV10-3, with 8 bases identical to TRBD1. This CDR3 contains 13 residues. Losses at the gene ends were 10 bases for V and 6 bases for J; bases not matched to a gene: 10. Per the germline V gene, CDR1 is ENHRY and CDR2 is SYGVKD. CDR3 region: CASWTGWDAEAFF. CDR3 sequence (DNA): TGTGCCAGCTGGACAGGGTGGGATGCTGAAGCTTTCTTT.

The V and J genes are TRBV2 and TRBJ2-3; 7 nucleotides align to TRBD2. CDR3 size: 15 residues. The trim removed 8 bases at V and 4 bases at J, leaving 12 bases unmatched. CDR1 is SNHLY, CDR2 FYNNEI, per germline. The CDR3 loop reads CASGGTWGGSDTQYF. As DNA, the CDR3 is TGTGCCAGCGGGGGGACGTGGGGAGGGTCAGATACGCAGTATTTT.

The CDR3 coding sequence is TGTGCCAGCAGTGAGCCAGGGGGTGAAAAACTGTTTTTT. It encodes CASSEPGGEKLFF. The rearrangement uses TRBV2 and TRBJ1-4; TRBD1 matches at 7 bases. The CDR3 loop spans 13 amino acids. Germline lookup yields CDR1 SNHLY and CDR2 FYNNEI. Trimming at V came to 3 bases and at J to 7 bases, leaving 2 bases not matched to a gene.

The chain links TRBV9 to TRBJ2-1; TRBD2 matches 12 bases. The germline CDR1 and CDR2 sequences are SGDLS and YYNGEE. The CDR3 has 17 amino acids. V shed 4 bases and J 5 bases; nucleotides not matched to a gene: 10. The CDR3 here is CASSPRLAGGQHNEQFF. DNA for the CDR3: TGTGCCAGCAGCCCCAGGCTAGCGGGGGGGCAACACAATGAGCAGTTCTTC.

CDR3: CASSLEGAEETQYF. The CDR3 DNA reads as TGCGCCAGCAGCCTCGAAGGGGCTGAGGAGACCCAGTACTTC. The V call is TRBV4-1, the J call TRBJ2-5; D may be TRBD1 (5 bases). Germline lookup yields CDR1 MGHRA and CDR2 YSYEKL. There are 14 residues in the CDR3. V was clipped by 4 bases and J by 5 bases, with 14 bases between them.

The chain recombines TRBV27 with TRBJ1-5; no definite D call. The CDR3 spans 14 residues. Germline CDR1 MNHEY, CDR2 SMNVEV (reference sequence). Trimming left V 2 bases short and J 5 bases short, with 10 bases between. The CDR3 nucleotides are TGTGCCAGCAGTTTAGGAGGGTTATATCAGCCCCAGCATTTT. It specifies CASSLGGLYQPQHF.

The chain links TRBV27 to TRBJ2-2; TRBD1 matches at 7 bases. Germline assignment: CDR1 MNHEY and CDR2 SMNVEV (reference sequence). There are 18 residues in the CDR3. V dropped 0 bases and J dropped 0; count of bases not matched to a gene: 7. CDR3 sequence (DNA): TGTGCCAGCAGTTTATCTTCGGGACAGCCGACGAACACCGGGGAGCTGTTTTTT. Its protein is CASSLSSGQPTNTGELFF.

This chain joins TRBV7-9 and TRBJ1-4; 7 bases match TRBD1. Germline V CDR1 and CDR2: SEHNR, FQNEAQ (reference sequence). V lost 5 bases, J lost 0 bases, and 3 bases stayed unmatched. The CDR3 is made up of 15 amino acids. The CDR3 protein is CASSPGQTTNEKLFF. Here the CDR3 DNA reads TGTGCCAGCAGCCCGGGACAGACAACTAATGAAAAACTGTTTTTT.

The CDR3 DNA is TGTGCTAGTGGTTCACAGGTTACCTACAATGAGCAGTTCTTC. Translated: CASGSQVTYNEQFF. The genes are TRBV12-5 and TRBJ2-1, with D possibly being TRBD1 (5 bases). From germline, CDR1 is LGHNT and CDR2 FRNRAP. V was trimmed by 4 bases and J by 2 bases, leaving 9 bases between them. CDR3 length equals 14 residues.

This sequence joins TRBV5-1 and TRBJ2-5, with 8 positions matching TRBD2. The junction had 6 bases not matched to a gene; V was cut back by 4 bases and J by 1 base. This CDR3 contains 15 residues. Germline lookup yields CDR1 SGHRS and CDR2 YFSETQ. The CDR3 loop reads CASSLGGALQETQYF. The CDR3, as DNA: TGCGCCAGCAGCCTCGGGGGGGCCCTCCAAGAGACCCAGTACTTC.

The chain combines TRBV5-1 with TRBJ1-1; tentatively, D is TRBD1 (6 bases). This CDR3 has 15 amino acids. Trimming shortened V by 1 base and J by 1 base, and 11 bases separated the two germline ends. Germline V gives CDR1 SGHRS, CDR2 YFSETQ. CDR3 nucleotides: TGCGCCAGCAGCTTGCAGGGGAACCCGAACACTGAAGCTTTCTTT. It translates to CASSLQGNPNTEAFF.

This chain joins TRBV27 and TRBJ1-4; 7 nucleotides agree with TRBD1. The CDR3 extends over 15 amino acids. J lost 7 bases, V lost 5 bases, and 10 bases had no gene match. CDR1 is MNHEY, CDR2 SMNVEV, per germline (reference sequence). The CDR3: CASSLSPTGIEKLFF. The CDR3 DNA follows: TGTGCCAGCAGTCTCAGCCCGACAGGGATTGAAAAACTGTTTTTT.

The rearrangement links TRBV7-6 to TRBJ1-1; D call uncertain. V was pared by 1 base and J by 4 bases, with 13 bases between. The CDR3 extends over 15 amino acids. Germline V gene lookup returns CDR1 SGHVS and CDR2 FNYEAQ. CDR3 in DNA: TGTGCCAGCAGCTTAGTGGGCAGGATGACCACTGAAGCTTTCTTT. It yields the protein CASSLVGRMTTEAFF.

This chain links TRBV30 with TRBJ1-2; D gene ambiguous. V was trimmed by 0 bases and J by 2 bases, leaving 7 bases between them. CDR3 length: 13 amino acids. Per germline, CDR1 GTSNPN and CDR2 SVGIG (reference sequence). This CDR3 reads CAWSVFQNYGYTF. DNA for the CDR3: TGTGCCTGGAGTGTCTTCCAGAACTATGGCTACACCTTC.

This chain uses TRBV18 with TRBJ1-6, with TRBD1 identical over 9 bases. The CDR3 covers 15 residues. Germline values: CDR1 KGHSH, CDR2 LQKENI. Germline trimming cut 5 bases from V and 10 bases from J; bases unmatched to any gene: 9. Here the CDR3 DNA reads TGTGCCAGCTCAGCCGGGACAGGGTCTGGGTCACCCCTCCACTTT. Protein product: CASSAGTGSGSPLHF.

This chain uses TRBV6-1 with TRBJ1-4, with 7 bases matching TRBD1. J gave up 4 bases and V 6 bases, and 8 bases lay outside the gene matches. Germline CDR1 MNHNS, CDR2 SASEGT. The CDR3 runs to 15 residues. The CDR3 DNA reads TGTGCCAGCAGACCTGGACAGGATCATAATGAAAAACTGTTTTTT. Amino acid sequence: CASRPGQDHNEKLFF.

This chain links TRBV7-9 with TRBJ2-7, with a weak D call TRBD1 (5 bases). Looked up from germline, CDR1 is SEHNR and CDR2 is FQNEAQ (reference sequence). The CDR3 extends over 13 amino acids. Trimming removed 3 bases from V and 3 bases from J, with 9 bases in between. CDR3 protein: CASSFGQLYEQYV. The CDR3 DNA sequence: TGTGCCAGCAGCTTCGGACAACTCTACGAGCAGTACGTC.